This T cell receptor beta chain was retrieved from a study of blood T cell repertoires in COVID-19. Study at large: Sources were T cells, B-cell-depleted T cells, or PBMCs; the material itself was cDNA or gDNA.

Germline-derived CDR1 and CDR2 are GTSNPN and SVGIG (reference sequence). This CDR3 comprises 13 residues. V was pared by 3 bases and J by 5 bases, with 12 bases between. As processed by the authors: Amplification of reference gene primers was used by the study to estimate nucleated cell counts. TCRdb's table, derived via immunoSEQ multiplex PCR, lists solely in-frame clones and lacks some. V, J and clone size derive from that table, while D and trimming were established from the DNA sequence. The table shows approximately 130,000 clones, with around 87% occurring only once. Material: peripheral blood. The rearrangement joins TRBV30 to TRBJ2-3; a possible D gene is TRBD1 (5 bases). The source is a woman aged 50 to 60 who had recovered from COVID-19. CDR3 DNA sequence: TGTGCCTGGAGAGAAGGGGTCGGAGATACGCAGTATTTT. Amino acids: CAWREGVGDTQYF.